Below, 19 T cell receptor beta chains from the same sample are listed, as sequenced in a study of T cells in localized non-small cell lung cancer. Profiling relied on immunoSEQ multiplex PCR, and the TCRdb table lists in-frame clones only, not all of them. Of 40,000 or so clones listed, approximately 84% are singletons. The material was peripheral blood, obtained before any cancer treatment. These receptors all stem from a man aged 35 to 69 with stage I lung adenocarcinoma.

J is TRBJ2-5 and V is TRBV27, with D unresolved. This CDR3 contains 15 residues. The V end was cut by 0 bases, the J end by 5 bases, with 13 bases between. Germline loops: CDR1 MNHEY, CDR2 SMNVEV (reference sequence). This chain's CDR3 is CASSLSMRVTETQYF. CDR3 nucleotides: TGTGCCAGCAGTTTATCGATGCGAGTGACCGAGACCCAGTACTTC.

The rearrangement joins TRBV5-1 to TRBJ2-7; perhaps TRBD2 as D (5 bases). Trimming removed 7 bases from V and 2 bases from J, with 19 bases in between. CDR3 length equals 15 residues. Germline-derived CDR1 and CDR2 are SGHRS and YFSETQ. Here the CDR3 reads CASSPGLPPAYEQYF. The DNA for the CDR3 is TGCGCCAGCTCCCCCGGACTGCCCCCGGCCTACGAGCAGTACTTC.

V gene TRBV11-3 combines with J gene TRBJ2-5; tentatively, D is TRBD1 or TRBD2 (5 bases each). This CDR3 contains 15 residues. Germline CDR1 reads SGHNT; CDR2 reads YENEEA. V dropped 5 bases and J dropped 4 bases, with 17 bases sitting between them. CDR3 sequence reads: CASSRQIPRGETQYF. The CDR3 DNA reads TGTGCCAGCAGCCGACAAATACCGAGGGGAGAGACCCAGTACTTC.

This chain links TRBV28 with TRBJ2-7, with 13 bases fitting TRBD2. V was pared by 9 bases and J by 4 bases, with 6 bases of the junction left unmatched. In germline, CDR1 is MDHEN, CDR2 SYDVKM. CDR3 size: 14 residues. This chain's CDR3 is CASAGTSGNYEQYF. The DNA of the CDR3 is TGTGCCAGTGCCGGGACTAGCGGGAATTACGAGCAGTACTTC.

The rearrangement links TRBV29-1 to TRBJ2-1, with D hard to call. Germline V gives CDR1 SQVTM, CDR2 ANQGSEA. V was pared by 8 bases and J by 5 bases, with 13 bases between. The CDR3 is 12 residues long. CDR3 loop: CSYRAFNNEQFF. CDR3 nucleotide sequence: TGCAGCTATCGGGCCTTCAACAATGAGCAGTTCTTC.

This clone showed up just once. The J gene is TRBJ2-7, the V gene TRBV11-2; D might be TRBD2 (7 bases). This CDR3 is built from 13 residues. Trimming pared 8 bases from V and 1 base from J, leaving 12 bases between. Germline V lookup: CDR1 SGHAT, CDR2 FQNNGV. The CDR3 loop reads CASAGGASYEQYF. The CDR3 nucleotides are TGTGCCAGCGCTGGGGGGGCATCCTACGAGCAGTACTTC.

The chain recombines TRBV18 with TRBJ2-2, with 9 bases aligning to TRBD1. The V gene end was trimmed by 4 bases and the J gene end by 6 bases; junction bases not matched to a gene: 0. CDR3 length: 13 amino acids. Germline CDR1 and CDR2: KGHSH and LQKENI. The DNA for the CDR3 is TGTGCCAGCTCACGGGACAGGGCCGGGGAGCTGTTTTTT. This encodes CASSRDRAGELFF.

CDR3 bases: TGTGCCTGGAGTACGACAGGGTACGAGCAGTACTTC. Translating it yields CAWSTTGYEQYF. The genes are TRBV30 and TRBJ2-7; 7 bases fit TRBD1. Germline V lookup: CDR1 GTSNPN, CDR2 SVGIG (reference sequence). J lost 4 bases, V lost 2 bases, and 2 bases had no gene match. The CDR3 has 12 amino acids.

The V and J genes are TRBV11-2 and TRBJ2-3, with 12 bases aligning to TRBD2. Germline trimming cut 3 bases from V and 4 bases from J; bases unmatched to any gene: 5. The CDR3 has 16 residues. Looked up from germline, CDR1 is SGHAT and CDR2 is FQNNGV. The CDR3 loop is CASSFLSSGRADTQYF. The CDR3 DNA is TGTGCCAGCAGCTTTTTGTCTAGCGGGAGGGCAGATACGCAGTATTTT.

The chain carries TRBV27 and TRBJ2-7, with 9 bases that match TRBD1. The CDR3 has 14 residues. From germline, CDR1 is MNHEY and CDR2 SMNVEV (reference sequence). V lost 4 bases, J lost 9 bases, and 10 bases stayed unmatched. The CDR3 bases are TGTGCCAGCAGTTCGGGACAGGGCCTCGGCGGGCAGTACTTC. This codes for CASSSGQGLGGQYF.

The chain is built from TRBV28 and TRBJ2-7; either TRBD1 or TRBD2 may fit D (6 bases each). V was cut by 10 bases and J by 9 bases, with 16 bases left in between. The CDR3 sequence is 11 residues long. Per germline, CDR1 MDHEN and CDR2 SYDVKM. This CDR3 reads CATEGGRRQYF. The CDR3 coding sequence is TGTGCCACCGAGGGGGGAAGGCGGCAGTACTTC.

The chain joins TRBV28 to TRBJ1-3; the D gene is possibly TRBD1 (6 bases). This CDR3 comprises 15 residues. V shed 6 bases and J shed 1 base, with 13 bases lying between them. Germline-derived CDR1 and CDR2 are MDHEN and SYDVKM. This CDR3 reads CASRYWGHSGNTIYF. CDR3 coding DNA: TGTGCCAGCAGGTATTGGGGGCATTCTGGAAACACCATATATTTT.

The chain links TRBV5-6 to TRBJ1-4; no clear D gene. The CDR3 has 13 amino acids. Trimming stripped 2 bases from V and 4 bases from J, with 6 bases between. The germline gives CDR1 SGHDT, CDR2 YYEEEE. The CDR3 reads CASSFPNNEKLFF. As DNA, the CDR3 is TGTGCCAGCAGCTTCCCGAATAATGAAAAACTGTTTTTT.

The rearrangement joins TRBV9 to TRBJ2-2, with a possible D match to TRBD2 (5 bases). Trimming left V 0 bases short and J 1 base short, with 7 bases between. Looked up from germline, CDR1 is SGDLS and CDR2 is YYNGEE. The CDR3 runs 15 residues. This chain's CDR3 is CASSVGTVNTGELFF. The CDR3 nucleotides are TGTGCCAGCAGCGTAGGGACTGTGAACACCGGGGAGCTGTTTTTT.

A word on this clone: At one boundary the junction diverges from the germline segment, which might be a read error. V gene TRBV7-6 combines with J gene TRBJ2-7, with 10 bases identical to TRBD1. CDR1 SGHVS and CDR2 FNYEAQ come from the germline V gene. The CDR3 is 14 amino acids. CDR3 coding DNA: TGTGCCAGCAGCCCCACCGCAGACAGGGGGCGAACGATCTTC. It encodes CASSPTADRGRTIF.

This clone showed up just once. The chain employs TRBV29-1 and TRBJ2-7, with D possibly matching TRBD1 (5 bases). Trimming shortened V by 4 bases and J by 1 base, and 11 bases separated the two germline ends. CDR1 is SQVTM and CDR2 is ANQGSEA in the germline V gene. The CDR3 is 13 residues long. The CDR3 here is CSVVRGPSYEQYF. CDR3 coding DNA: TGCAGCGTTGTTAGGGGTCCTTCCTACGAGCAGTACTTC.

The gene calls are TRBV5-5 and TRBJ2-1; 8 bases agree with TRBD1. The CDR3 is made up of 15 amino acids. The V gene end was trimmed by 0 bases and the J gene end by 1 base; junction bases not matched to a gene: 0. CDR1 is SGHKS, CDR2 YYEKEE, per germline (reference sequence). In DNA form, the CDR3 reads TGTGCCAGCAGCTTGGGACAGGGGTCCTACAATGAGCAGTTCTTC. Its translation is CASSLGQGSYNEQFF.

This chain connects TRBV27 to TRBJ2-1; 7 bases map to TRBD2. J gave up 13 bases and V 5 bases, and 11 bases lay outside the gene matches. The CDR3 contains 13 residues. The germline CDR1 and CDR2 sequences are MNHEY and SMNVEV (reference sequence). The CDR3 protein is CASSMTSRPLQFF. CDR3 sequence (DNA): TGTGCCAGCAGTATGACTAGCCGACCTCTTCAGTTCTTC.

The chain employs TRBV18 and TRBJ1-1; D gene uncertain. This CDR3 region has 11 residues. The ends were cut back, 8 bases at V and 5 bases at J, with 9 bases in the middle. CDR1 is KGHSH and CDR2 is LQKENI in the germline V gene. The CDR3 sequence is CASGRGTEAFF. In DNA form, the CDR3 reads TGTGCCAGCGGGAGAGGGACTGAAGCTTTCTTT.